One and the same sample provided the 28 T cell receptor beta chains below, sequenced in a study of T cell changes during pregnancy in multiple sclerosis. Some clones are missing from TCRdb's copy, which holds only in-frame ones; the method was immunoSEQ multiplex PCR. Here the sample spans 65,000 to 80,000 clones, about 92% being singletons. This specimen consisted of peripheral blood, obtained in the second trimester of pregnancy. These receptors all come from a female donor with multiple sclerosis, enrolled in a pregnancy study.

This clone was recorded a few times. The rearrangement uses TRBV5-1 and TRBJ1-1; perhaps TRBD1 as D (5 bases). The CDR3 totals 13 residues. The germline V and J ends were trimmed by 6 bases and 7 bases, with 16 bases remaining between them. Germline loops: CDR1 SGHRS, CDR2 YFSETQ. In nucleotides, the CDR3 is TGCGCCAGCATAGAAGGGGCGGAGGGTGAAGCTTTCTTT. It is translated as CASIEGAEGEAFF.

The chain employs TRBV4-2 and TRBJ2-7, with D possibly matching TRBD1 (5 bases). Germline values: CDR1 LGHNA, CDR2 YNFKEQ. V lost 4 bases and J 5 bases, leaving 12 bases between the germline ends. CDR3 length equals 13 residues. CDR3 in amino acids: CASSRQSVDEQYF. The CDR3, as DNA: TGTGCCAGCAGCCGACAGAGCGTAGACGAGCAGTACTTC.

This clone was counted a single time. The CDR3 bases are TGTGCCAGCTCAATCGGACTAGCGGGTACATACGAGCAGTACTTC. Translation: CASSIGLAGTYEQYF. The V call is TRBV18, the J call TRBJ2-7; 11 bases match TRBD2. Germline V lookup: CDR1 KGHSH, CDR2 LQKENI. The CDR3 is 15 amino acids. V was clipped by 5 bases and J by 4 bases; unmatched bases: 7.

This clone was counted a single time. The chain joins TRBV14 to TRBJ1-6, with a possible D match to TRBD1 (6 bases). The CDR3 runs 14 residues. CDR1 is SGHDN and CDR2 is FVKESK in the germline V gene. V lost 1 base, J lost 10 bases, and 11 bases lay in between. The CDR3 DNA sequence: TGTGCCAGCAGCCAAGTTCAGGGGAGCTCACCCCTCCACTTT. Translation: CASSQVQGSSPLHF.

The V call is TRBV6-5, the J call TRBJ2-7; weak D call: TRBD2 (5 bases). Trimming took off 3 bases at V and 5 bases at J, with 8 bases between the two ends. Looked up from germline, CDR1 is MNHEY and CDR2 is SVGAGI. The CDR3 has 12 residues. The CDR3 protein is CASSYEGNEQYF. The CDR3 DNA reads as TGTGCCAGCAGTTATGAGGGTAACGAGCAGTACTTC.

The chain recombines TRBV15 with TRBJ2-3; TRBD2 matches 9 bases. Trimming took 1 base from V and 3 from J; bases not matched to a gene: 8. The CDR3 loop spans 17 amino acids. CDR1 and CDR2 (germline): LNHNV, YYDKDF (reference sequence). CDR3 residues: CATSRAQRGVGTDTQYF. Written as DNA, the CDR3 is TGTGCCACCAGCAGAGCACAGCGGGGGGTAGGGACAGATACGCAGTATTTT.

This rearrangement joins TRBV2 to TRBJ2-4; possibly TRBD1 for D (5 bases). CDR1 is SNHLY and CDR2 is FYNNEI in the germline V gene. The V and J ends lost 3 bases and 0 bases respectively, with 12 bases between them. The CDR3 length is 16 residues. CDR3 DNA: TGTGCCAGCAGTGATCAGGGCTCCATAGCCAAAAACATTCAGTACTTC. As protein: CASSDQGSIAKNIQYF.

CDR3 protein: CASLGQGVDEQFF. The CDR3 DNA reads TGTGCCAGCCTGGGACAGGGGGTCGATGAGCAGTTCTTC. The V call is TRBV6-5, the J call TRBJ2-1; 11 bases align to TRBD1. V lost 8 bases, J lost 8 bases, and 5 bases stayed unmatched. This CDR3 spans 13 amino acids. Germline V gene lookup returns CDR1 MNHEY and CDR2 SVGAGI.

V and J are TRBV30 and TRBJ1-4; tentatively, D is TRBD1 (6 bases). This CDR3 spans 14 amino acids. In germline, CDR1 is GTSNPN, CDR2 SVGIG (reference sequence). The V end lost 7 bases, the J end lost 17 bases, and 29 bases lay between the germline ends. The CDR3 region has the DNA TGTGCCTCATCCCGGCCAACAGGGTTGAACCACTTTTTTTTT. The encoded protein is CASSRPTGLNHFFF.

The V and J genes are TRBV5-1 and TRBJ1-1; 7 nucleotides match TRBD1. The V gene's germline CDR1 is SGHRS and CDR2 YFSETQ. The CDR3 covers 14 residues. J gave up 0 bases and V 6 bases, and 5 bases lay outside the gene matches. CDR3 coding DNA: TGCGCCAGCACAGGGGGATTTATGAACACTGAAGCTTTCTTT. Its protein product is CASTGGFMNTEAFF. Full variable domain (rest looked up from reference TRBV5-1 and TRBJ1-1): KAGVTQTPRYLIKTRGQQVTLSCSPISGHRSVSWYQQTPGQGLQFLFEYFSETQRNKGNFPGRFSGRQFSNSRSEMNVSTLELGDSALYLCASTGGFMNTEAFFGQGTRLTVV.

The CDR3 DNA sequence: TGTGCCACCAGCACCGCACCAGCGGGGGGAGCCGAGACCCAGTACTTC. Translating gives CATSTAPAGGAETQYF. The chain combines TRBV15 with TRBJ2-5, with 9 bases identical to TRBD2. Germline V gene sequence: CDR1 LNHNV, CDR2 YYDKDF (reference sequence). The CDR3 length is 16 residues. Trimming took 4 bases from V and 5 from J; bases not matched to a gene: 11.

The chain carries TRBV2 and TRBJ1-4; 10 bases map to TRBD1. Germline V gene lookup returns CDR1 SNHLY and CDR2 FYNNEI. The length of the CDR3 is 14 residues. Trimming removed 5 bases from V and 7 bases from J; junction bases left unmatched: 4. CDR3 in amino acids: CASSTGTGVEKLFF. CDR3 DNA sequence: TGTGCCAGCAGTACGGGGACAGGGGTTGAAAAACTGTTTTTT.

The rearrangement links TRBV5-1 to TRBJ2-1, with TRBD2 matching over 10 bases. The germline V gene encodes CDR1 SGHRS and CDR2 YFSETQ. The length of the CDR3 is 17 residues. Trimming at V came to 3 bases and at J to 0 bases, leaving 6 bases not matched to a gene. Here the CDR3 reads CASSSIAGGFSYNEQFF. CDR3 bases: TGCGCCAGCAGCTCAATAGCGGGGGGTTTCTCCTACAATGAGCAGTTCTTC.

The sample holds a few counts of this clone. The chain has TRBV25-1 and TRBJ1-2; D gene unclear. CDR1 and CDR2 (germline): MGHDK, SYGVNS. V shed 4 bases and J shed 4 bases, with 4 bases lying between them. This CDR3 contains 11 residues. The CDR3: CASSGPYGYTF. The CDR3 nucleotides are TGTGCCAGCAGTGGGCCCTATGGCTACACCTTC.

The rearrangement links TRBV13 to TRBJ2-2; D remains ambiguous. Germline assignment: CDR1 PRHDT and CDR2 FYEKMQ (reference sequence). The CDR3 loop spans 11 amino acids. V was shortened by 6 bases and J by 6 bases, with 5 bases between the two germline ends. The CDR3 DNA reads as TGTGCCAGCAGTCTCCCCGGGGAGCTGTTTTTT. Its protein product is CASSLPGELFF.

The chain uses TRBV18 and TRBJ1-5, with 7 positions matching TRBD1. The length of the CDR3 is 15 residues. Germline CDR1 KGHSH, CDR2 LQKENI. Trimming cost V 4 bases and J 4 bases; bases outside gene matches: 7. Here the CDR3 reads CASSRKDRHNQPQHF. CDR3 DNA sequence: TGTGCCAGCTCACGGAAGGACAGGCATAATCAGCCCCAGCATTTT.

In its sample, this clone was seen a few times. The CDR3 nucleotides read TGCAGCGTTGACGGCCTAGCTGGTTACGAGCAGTACTTC. This gives the protein CSVDGLAGYEQYF. The chain recombines TRBV29-1 with TRBJ2-7, with D perhaps TRBD2 (5 bases). Germline V gene data show CDR1 as SQVTM and CDR2 as ANQGSEA. CDR3 length: 13 residues. V was clipped by 3 bases and J by 4 bases, with 13 bases between them.

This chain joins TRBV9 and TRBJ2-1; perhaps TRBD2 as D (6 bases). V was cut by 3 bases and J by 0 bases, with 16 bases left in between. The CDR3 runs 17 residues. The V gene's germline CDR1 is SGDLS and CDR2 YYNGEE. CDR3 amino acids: CASSEGGQPSSYNEQFF. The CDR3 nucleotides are TGTGCCAGCAGCGAAGGAGGGCAACCAAGCTCCTACAATGAGCAGTTCTTC.

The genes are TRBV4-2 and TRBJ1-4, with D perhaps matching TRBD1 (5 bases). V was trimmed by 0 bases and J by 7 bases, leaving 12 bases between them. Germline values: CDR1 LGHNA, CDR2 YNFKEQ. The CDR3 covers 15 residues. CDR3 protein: CASSQESGGGEKLFF. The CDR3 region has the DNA TGTGCCAGCAGCCAAGAATCCGGGGGGGGTGAAAAACTGTTTTTT.

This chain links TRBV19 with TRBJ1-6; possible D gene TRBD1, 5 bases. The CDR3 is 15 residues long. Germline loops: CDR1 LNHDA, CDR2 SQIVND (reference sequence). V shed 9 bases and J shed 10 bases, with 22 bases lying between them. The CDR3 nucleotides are TGTGCCAGCCTGGAATACGCTAGACAGTCGTCACCCCTCCACTTT. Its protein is CASLEYARQSSPLHF.

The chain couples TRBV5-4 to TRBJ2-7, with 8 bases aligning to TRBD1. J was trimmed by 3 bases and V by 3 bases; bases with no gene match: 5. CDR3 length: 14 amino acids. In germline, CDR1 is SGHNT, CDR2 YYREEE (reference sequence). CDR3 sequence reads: CASSSGTGFYEQYF. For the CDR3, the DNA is TGTGCCAGCAGCTCAGGGACAGGATTCTACGAGCAGTACTTC.

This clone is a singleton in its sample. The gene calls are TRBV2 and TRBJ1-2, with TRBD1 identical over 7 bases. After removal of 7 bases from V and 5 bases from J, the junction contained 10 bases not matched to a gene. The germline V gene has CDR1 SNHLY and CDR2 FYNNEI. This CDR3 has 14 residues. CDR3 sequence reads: CASKTRDREYGYTF. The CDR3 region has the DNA TGTGCCAGCAAAACCCGGGACAGAGAATATGGCTACACCTTC.

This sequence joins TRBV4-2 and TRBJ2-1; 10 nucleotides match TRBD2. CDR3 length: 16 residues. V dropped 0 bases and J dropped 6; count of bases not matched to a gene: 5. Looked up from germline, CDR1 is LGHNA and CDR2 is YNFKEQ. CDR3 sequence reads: CASSQDPSGGANEQFF. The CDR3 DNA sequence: TGTGCCAGCAGCCAAGATCCCAGCGGGGGGGCCAATGAGCAGTTCTTC.

The CDR3 DNA is TGTGCCAGCAGCCCGAGCACCGGGGAGCTGTTTTTT. Protein sequence: CASSPSTGELFF. The chain employs TRBV9 and TRBJ2-2; D is undetermined. V was trimmed by 4 bases and J by 4 bases, leaving 5 bases between them. Germline V gives CDR1 SGDLS, CDR2 YYNGEE. CDR3 size: 12 residues.

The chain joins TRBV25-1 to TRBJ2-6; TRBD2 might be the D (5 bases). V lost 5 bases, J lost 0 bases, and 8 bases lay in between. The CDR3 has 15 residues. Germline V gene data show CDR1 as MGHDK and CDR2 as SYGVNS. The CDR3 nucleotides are TGTGCCAGCAGTCGGGGTCTCTCTGGGGCCAACGTCCTGACTTTC. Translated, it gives CASSRGLSGANVLTF.

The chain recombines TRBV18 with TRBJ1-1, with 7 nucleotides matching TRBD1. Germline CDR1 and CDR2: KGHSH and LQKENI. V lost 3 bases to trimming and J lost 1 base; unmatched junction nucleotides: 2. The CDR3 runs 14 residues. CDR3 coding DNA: TGTGCCAGCTCACCGGGACAGCGGAACACTGAAGCTTTCTTT. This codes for CASSPGQRNTEAFF.

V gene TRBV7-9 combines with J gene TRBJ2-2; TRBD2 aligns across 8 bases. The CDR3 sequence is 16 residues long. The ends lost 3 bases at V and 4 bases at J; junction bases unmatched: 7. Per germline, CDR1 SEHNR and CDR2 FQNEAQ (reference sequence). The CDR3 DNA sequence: TGTGCCAGCAGCTTCGGAGCGGGGGTACGCACCGGGGAGCTGTTTTTT. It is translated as CASSFGAGVRTGELFF.

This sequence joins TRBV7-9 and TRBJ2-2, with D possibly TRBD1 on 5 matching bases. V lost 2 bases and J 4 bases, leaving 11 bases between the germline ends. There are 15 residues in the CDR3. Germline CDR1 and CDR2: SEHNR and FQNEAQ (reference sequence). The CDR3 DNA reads TGTGCCAGCAGCTTAATCCAGGGAAGCACCGGGGAGCTGTTTTTT. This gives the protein CASSLIQGSTGELFF.